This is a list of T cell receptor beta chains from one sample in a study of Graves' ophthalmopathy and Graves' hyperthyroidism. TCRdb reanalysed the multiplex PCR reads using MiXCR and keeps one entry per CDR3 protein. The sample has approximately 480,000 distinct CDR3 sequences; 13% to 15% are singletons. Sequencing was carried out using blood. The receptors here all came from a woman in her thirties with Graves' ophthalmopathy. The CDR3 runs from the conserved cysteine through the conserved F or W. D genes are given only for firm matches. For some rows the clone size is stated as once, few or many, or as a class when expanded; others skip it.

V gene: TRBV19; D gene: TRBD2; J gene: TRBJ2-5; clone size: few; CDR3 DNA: TGTGCCAGTAGTATAGGGGGACTAGCGGCTCAAGAGACCCAGTACTTC; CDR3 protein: CASSIGGLAAQETQYF
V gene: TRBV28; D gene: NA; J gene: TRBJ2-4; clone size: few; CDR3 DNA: TGTGCCAGCAGTTTTTCCGGGGGCGCGGCCAAAAACATTAAGTACTTC; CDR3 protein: CASSFSGGAAKNIKYF
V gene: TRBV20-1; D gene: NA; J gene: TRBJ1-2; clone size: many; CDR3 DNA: TGCAGTGCCCACGCCGGGACCCGGGGAGACAGCGGCTACACCTTC; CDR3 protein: CSAHAGTRGDSGYTF
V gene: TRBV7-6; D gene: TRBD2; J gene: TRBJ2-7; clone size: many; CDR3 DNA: TGTGCCAGCAGCTTAGCGCTCGGGTCAGGTCTAGCGGGAGAGGGTCTCGAGCAGTACTTC; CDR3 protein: CASSLALGSGLAGEGLEQYF
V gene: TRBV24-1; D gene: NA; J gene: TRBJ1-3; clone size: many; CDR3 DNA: TGTGCCACCCCCTGGGCTAGGACGTCCCCTGGAAACACCATATATTTT; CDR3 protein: CATPWARTSPGNTIYF
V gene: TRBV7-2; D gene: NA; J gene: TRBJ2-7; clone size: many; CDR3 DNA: TGTGCCAGCAGCTTAGCGAGGGCCGTCTACGAGCAGTACTTC; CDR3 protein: CASSLARAVYEQYF
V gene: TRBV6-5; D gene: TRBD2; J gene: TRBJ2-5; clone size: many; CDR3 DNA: TGTGCCAGCAGACCGGGACTAGCGGGCCTATACCAAGAGACCCAGTACTTC; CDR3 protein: CASRPGLAGLYQETQYF
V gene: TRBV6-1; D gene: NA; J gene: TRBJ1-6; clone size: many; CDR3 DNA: TGTGCCAGCAGCGAAGCTTATGATAATTCACCCCTCCACTTT; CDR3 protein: CASSEAYDNSPLHF
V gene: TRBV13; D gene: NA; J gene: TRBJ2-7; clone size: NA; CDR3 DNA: TGTGCCAGCAGTCCAGGACCGAGGAACGAGCAGTACTTC; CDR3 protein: CASSPGPRNEQYF
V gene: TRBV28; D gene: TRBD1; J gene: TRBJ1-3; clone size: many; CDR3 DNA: TGTGCCAGCAGTTTATGGGGACAGGGGAACTCTGGAAACACCATATATTTT; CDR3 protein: CASSLWGQGNSGNTIYF
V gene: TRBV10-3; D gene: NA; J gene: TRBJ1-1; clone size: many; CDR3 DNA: TGTGCCATCAGTGAGTCAGGAGAGACTGAAGCTTTCTTT; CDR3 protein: CAISESGETEAFF
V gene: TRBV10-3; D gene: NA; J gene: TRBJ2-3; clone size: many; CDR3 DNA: TGTGCCATCAGTGAGTCGGGATCAACAAGTCGCACAGATACGCAGTATTTT; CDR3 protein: CAISESGSTSRTDTQYF
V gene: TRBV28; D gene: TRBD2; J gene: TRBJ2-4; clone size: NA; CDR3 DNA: TGTGCCAGCACCCCTTGGGGGGGTTTAGCCAAAAACATTAAGTACTTC; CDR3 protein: CASTPWGGLAKNIKYF
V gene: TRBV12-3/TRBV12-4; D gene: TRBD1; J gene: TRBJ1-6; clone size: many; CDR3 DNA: TGTGCCAGCAGTTCGGGACAGCCCGCCCTCCACTTT; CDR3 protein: CASSSGQPALHF
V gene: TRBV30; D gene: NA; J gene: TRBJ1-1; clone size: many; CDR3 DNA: TGTGCCTTTTTCCAGGAGATGAACACTGAAGCTTTCTTT; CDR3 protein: CAFFQEMNTEAFF
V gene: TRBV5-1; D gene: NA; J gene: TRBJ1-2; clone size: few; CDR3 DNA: TGCGCCAGCAGCTTGGGCGGAGCCGACTATGGCTACACCTTC; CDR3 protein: CASSLGGADYGYTF
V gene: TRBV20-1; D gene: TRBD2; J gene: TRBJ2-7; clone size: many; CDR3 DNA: TGCAGTGCTAGTCTAGCGGATACCACCTACGAGCAGTACTTC; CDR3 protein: CSASLADTTYEQYF
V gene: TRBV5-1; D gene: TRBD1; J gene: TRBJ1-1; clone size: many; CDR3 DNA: TGCGCCAGCAGCCGGGGGACAGGGATCACTGAAGCTTTCTTT; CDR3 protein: CASSRGTGITEAFF
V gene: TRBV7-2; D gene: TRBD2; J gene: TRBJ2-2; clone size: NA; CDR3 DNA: TGTGCCAGCAGCTTTAGCGGGTCGGCCCTGAACACCGGGGATCTGTTTTTT; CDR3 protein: CASSFSGSALNTGDLFF
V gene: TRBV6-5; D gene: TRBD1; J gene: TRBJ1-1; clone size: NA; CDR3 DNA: TGTGCCAGCAGTTACCCTATCCTCAGGGGGGGCACTGAAGCTTTCTTT; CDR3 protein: CASSYPILRGGTEAFF
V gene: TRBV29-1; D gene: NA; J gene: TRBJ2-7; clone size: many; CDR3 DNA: TGCAGCGTTTTCCGGGACACCAGCTCCTACGAGCAGTACTTC; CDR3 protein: CSVFRDTSSYEQYF
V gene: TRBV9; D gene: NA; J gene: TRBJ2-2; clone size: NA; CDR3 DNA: TGTGCCAGCAGCGTAGATCTAACCGGGGAGCTGTTTTTT; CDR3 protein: CASSVDLTGELFF
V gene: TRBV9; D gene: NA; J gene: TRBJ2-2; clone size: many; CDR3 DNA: TGTGCCAGCAGCCATGGGTTCGACGGGGAGCTGTTTTTT; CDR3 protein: CASSHGFDGELFF
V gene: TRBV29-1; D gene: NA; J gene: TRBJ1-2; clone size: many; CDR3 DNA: TGCAGCGTTATTGGAGGGGATCTCGGCTATGGCTACACCTTC; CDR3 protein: CSVIGGDLGYGYTF
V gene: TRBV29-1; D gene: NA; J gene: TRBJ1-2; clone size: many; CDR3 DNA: TGCAGCGTTGAATCCAGGGTAGACTATGGCTACACCTTC; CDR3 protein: CSVESRVDYGYTF
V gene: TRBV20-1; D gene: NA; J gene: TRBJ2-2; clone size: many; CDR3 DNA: TGCAGTCCATCCCAAGAGAACACCGGGGAGCTGTTTTTT; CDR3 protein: CSPSQENTGELFF
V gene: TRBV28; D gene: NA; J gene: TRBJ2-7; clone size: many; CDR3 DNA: TGTGCCCTTAGGGGGCAGGGGGGCTACGAGCAGTACTTC; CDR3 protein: CALRGQGGYEQYF
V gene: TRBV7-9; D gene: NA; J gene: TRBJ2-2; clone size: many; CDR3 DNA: TGTGCCAGCAGCGGCCGGACGACCGGGGAGCTGTTTTTT; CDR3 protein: CASSGRTTGELFF
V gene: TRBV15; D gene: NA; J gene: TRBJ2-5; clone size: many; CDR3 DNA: TGTGCCACCGCGAGGTACCAAGAGACCCAGTACTTC; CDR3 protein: CATARYQETQYF
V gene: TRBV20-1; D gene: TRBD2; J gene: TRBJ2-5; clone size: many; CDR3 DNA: TGCAGTGCTAGAGATTCCCTAGCGGCCCAAGAGACCCAGTACTTC; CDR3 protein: CSARDSLAAQETQYF
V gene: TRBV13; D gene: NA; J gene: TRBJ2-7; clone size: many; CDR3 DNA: TGTGCCAGCAGCTTACGGACTATCTTATACGAGCAGTACTTC; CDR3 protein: CASSLRTILYEQYF
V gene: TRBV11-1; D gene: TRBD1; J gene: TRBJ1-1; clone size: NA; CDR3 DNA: TGTGCCAGCAGCTTAATCCTTATTCGGGACAGGGCTTATGGCACTGAAGCTTTCTTT; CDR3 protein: CASSLILIRDRAYGTEAFF
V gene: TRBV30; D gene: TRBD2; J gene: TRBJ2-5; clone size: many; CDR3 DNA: TGTGCCTGGACCAAGACTAGCGGTCAAGAGACCCAGTACTTC; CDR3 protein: CAWTKTSGQETQYF
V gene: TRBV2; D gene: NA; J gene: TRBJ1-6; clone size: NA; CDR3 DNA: TGTGCCAGCAGCGGGGGGCAACGGTATAATTCACCCCTCCACTTT; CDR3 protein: CASSGGQRYNSPLHF
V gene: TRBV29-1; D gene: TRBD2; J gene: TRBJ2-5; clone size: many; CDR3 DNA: TGCAGCGTTGGGGGACTAGCGGGAGTCAAGCGGGAGACCCAGTACTTC; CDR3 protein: CSVGGLAGVKRETQYF
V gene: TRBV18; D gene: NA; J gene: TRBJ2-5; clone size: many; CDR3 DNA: TGTGCCAGCTCACCATCCCCTCTAGGTGCGGAGACCCAGTACTTC; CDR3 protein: CASSPSPLGAETQYF
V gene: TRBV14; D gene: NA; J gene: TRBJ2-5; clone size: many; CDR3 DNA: TGTGCCAGCAGCCAAGATAGACCCTTGGAGGAGACCCAGTACTTC; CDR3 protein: CASSQDRPLEETQYF
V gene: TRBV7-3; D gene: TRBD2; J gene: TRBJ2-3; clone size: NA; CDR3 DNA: TGTGCCAGCAGCCAAGAACTAGCGGGGTACACAGATACGCAGTATTTT; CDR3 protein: CASSQELAGYTDTQYF
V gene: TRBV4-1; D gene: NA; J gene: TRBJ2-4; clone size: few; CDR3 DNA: TGCGCCAGCAGCCTTACAAACAGGGACGCCAAAAACATTCAGTACTTC; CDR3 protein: CASSLTNRDAKNIQYF
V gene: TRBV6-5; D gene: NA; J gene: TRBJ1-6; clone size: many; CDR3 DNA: TGTGCCAGCAGTTACTCGATTGGCCCCAATAATTCACCCCTCCACTTT; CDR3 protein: CASSYSIGPNNSPLHF
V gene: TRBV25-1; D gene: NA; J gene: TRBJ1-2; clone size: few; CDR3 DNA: TGTGCCAGCAGTGACAGCTTCTTTCCTTACTATGGCTACACCTTC; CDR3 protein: CASSDSFFPYYGYTF
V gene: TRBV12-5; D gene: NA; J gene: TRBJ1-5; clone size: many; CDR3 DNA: TGTGCTAGTGGTTTGGTATTTCAAGGAGGGGTCAATCAGCCCCAGCATTTT; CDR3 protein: CASGLVFQGGVNQPQHF
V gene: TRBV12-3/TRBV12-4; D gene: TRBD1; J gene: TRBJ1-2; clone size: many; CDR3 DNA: TGTGCCAGCAGGCCGGGACAGGGAAACTATGGCTACACCTTC; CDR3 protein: CASRPGQGNYGYTF
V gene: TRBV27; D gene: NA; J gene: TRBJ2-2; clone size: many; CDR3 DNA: TGTGCCAGCAGTCCTTTTATCACCGGGGAGCTGTTTTTT; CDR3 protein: CASSPFITGELFF
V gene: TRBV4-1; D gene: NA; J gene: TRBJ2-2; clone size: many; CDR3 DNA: TGCGCCAGCAGCCAAGGGCAGGCCCCCACCGGGGAGCTGTTTTTT; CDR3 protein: CASSQGQAPTGELFF